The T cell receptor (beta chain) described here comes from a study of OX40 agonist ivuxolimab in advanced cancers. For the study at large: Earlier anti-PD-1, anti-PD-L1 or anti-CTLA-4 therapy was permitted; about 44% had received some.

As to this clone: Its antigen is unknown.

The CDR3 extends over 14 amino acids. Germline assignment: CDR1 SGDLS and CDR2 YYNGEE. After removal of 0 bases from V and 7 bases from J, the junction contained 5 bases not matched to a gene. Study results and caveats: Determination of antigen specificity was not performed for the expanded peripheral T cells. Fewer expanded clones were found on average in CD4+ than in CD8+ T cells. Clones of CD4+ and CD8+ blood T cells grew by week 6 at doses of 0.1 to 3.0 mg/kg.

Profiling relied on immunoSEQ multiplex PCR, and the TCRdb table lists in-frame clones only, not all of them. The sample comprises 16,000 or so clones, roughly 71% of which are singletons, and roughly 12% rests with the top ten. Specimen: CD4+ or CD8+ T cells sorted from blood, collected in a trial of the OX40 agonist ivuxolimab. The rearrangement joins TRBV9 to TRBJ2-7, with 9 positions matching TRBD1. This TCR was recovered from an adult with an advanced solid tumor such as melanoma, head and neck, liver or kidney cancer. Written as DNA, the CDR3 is TGTGCCAGCAGCGTAGCCGGGACAGGGAGTGAGCAGTACTTC. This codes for CASSVAGTGSEQYF. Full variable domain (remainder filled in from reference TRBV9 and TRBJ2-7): DSGVTQTPKHLITATGQRVTLRCSPRSGDLSVYWYQQSLDQGLQFLIQYYNGEERAKGNILERFSAQQFPDLHSELNLSSLELGDSALYFCASSVAGTGSEQYFGPGTRLTVT.